This T cell receptor (beta chain) was identified during a study of immune cell composition in non-small cell lung cancer. The ends were cut back, 5 bases at V and 4 bases at J, with 11 bases in the middle. The CDR3 is made up of 13 amino acids. Germline CDR1 LNHDA, CDR2 SQIVND (reference sequence). Libraries were prepared by immunoSEQ multiplex PCR; TCRdb keeps only in-frame clonotypes and omits some of them. In the table there are 6,400 or so clones, approximately 84% of which are singletons. The clonotype was recovered from a human donor with non-small cell lung cancer. Sequencing input: lung tumor tissue. This rearrangement joins TRBV19 to TRBJ1-2; TRBD1 might be the D (5 bases). CDR3 bases: TGTGCCAGTAGTTTTGGGGCAGTCTATGGCTACACCTTC. Translating gives CASSFGAVYGYTF.